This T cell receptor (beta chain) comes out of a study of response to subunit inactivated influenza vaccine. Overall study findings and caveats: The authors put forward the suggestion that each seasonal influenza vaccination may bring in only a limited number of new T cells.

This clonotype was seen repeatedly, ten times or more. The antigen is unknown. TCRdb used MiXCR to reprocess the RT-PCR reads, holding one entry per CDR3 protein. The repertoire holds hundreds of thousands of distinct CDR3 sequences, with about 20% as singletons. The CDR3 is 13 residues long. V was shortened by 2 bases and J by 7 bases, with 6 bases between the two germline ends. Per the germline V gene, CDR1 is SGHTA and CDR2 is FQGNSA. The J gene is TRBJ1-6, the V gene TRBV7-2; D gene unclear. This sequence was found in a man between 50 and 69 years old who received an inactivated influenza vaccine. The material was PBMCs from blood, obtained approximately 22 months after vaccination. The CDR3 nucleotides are TGTGCCAGCAGCTTACGTAGCAATTCACCCCTCCACTTT. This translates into CASSLRSNSPLHF.